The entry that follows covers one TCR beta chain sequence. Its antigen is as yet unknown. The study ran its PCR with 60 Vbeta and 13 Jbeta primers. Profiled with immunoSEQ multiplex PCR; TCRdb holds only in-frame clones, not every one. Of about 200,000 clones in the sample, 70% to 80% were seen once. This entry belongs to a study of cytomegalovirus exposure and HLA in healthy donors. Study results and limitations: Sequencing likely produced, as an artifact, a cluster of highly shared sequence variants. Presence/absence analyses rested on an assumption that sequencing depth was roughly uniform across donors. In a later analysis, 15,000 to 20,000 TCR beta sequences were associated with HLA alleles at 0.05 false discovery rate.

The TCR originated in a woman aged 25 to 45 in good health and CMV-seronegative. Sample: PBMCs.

The CDR3 nucleotides read TGTGCCAGCAGCCTGACAGGGCCCCCCCATGGCTACACCTTC. It encodes CASSLTGPPHGYTF. V gene TRBV7-8 combines with J gene TRBJ1-2, with 7 bases lining up with TRBD1. Germline values: CDR1 SGHVS, CDR2 FQNEAQ. This CDR3 contains 14 residues. J gave up 6 bases and V 5 bases, and 9 bases lay outside the gene matches.